These 9 T cell receptor beta chains came from one sample sequenced in a study of blood T cell repertoires in COVID-19. Data came from immunoSEQ multiplex PCR; TCRdb stores just in-frame clones and leaves some out. The sample lists 150,000 to 200,000 clones; around 87% were seen once. Sequenced material: peripheral blood. The receptors were sampled from a woman in her seventies with COVID-19, enrolled during active disease.

The chain combines TRBV28 with TRBJ2-1, with 13 nucleotides matching TRBD2. This CDR3 region has 15 residues. Germline V gives CDR1 MDHEN, CDR2 SYDVKM. V was clipped by 6 bases and J by 4 bases; unmatched bases: 3. The CDR3 region has the DNA TGTGCCAGCAGCAAACTAGCGGGAGGGTACAATGAGCAGTTCTTC. As protein: CASSKLAGGYNEQFF.

This chain connects TRBV7-2 to TRBJ2-2; 11 bases are a match to TRBD2. The V gene's germline CDR1 is SGHTA and CDR2 FQGNSA. Trimming took 9 bases from V and 1 from J; bases not matched to a gene: 10. CDR3 length: 17 amino acids. In DNA, the CDR3 is TGTGCCAGTCCCAAAGGGGGGACTAGCGGGAACACCGGGGAGCTGTTTTTT. This encodes CASPKGGTSGNTGELFF.

The chain has TRBV7-9 and TRBJ2-5, with 10 bases that match TRBD1. V gave up 5 bases and J gave up 4 bases; unmatched junction bases: 7. CDR1 and CDR2 from the germline V gene are SEHNR and FQNEAQ (reference sequence). The CDR3 extends over 15 amino acids. The CDR3 loop reads CASSPTGGVRETQYF. The CDR3 DNA reads as TGTGCCAGCAGCCCGACAGGGGGCGTCAGAGAGACCCAGTACTTC.

There are a few counts of this clone. The chain uses TRBV5-4 and TRBJ2-5, with TRBD2 identical over 12 bases. V lost 3 bases, J lost 1 base, and 10 bases stayed unmatched. CDR1 and CDR2 (germline): SGHNT, YYREEE (reference sequence). This CDR3 region has 18 residues. The CDR3 region has the DNA TGTGCCAGCAGCTCTGGCGCTAGCGGGAGGGCCTCCCAAGAGACCCAGTACTTC. This translates into CASSSGASGRASQETQYF. Full variable domain (outside the CDR3, taken from reference TRBV5-4 and TRBJ2-5): ETGVTQSPTHLIKTRGQQVTLRCSSQSGHNTVSWYQQALGQGPQFIFQYYREEENGRGNFPPRFSGLQFPNYSSELNVNALELDDSALYLCASSSGASGRASQETQYFGPGTRLLVL.

The gene calls are TRBV28 and TRBJ1-4, with D hard to call. Germline V gene lookup returns CDR1 MDHEN and CDR2 SYDVKM. This CDR3 has 14 amino acids. With 2 bases removed from V and 8 bases from J, the gap between germline ends came to 12 bases. The CDR3 region has the DNA TGTGCCAGCAGTTTACAGGCCGTACCCGAAAAACTGTTTTTT. Translated: CASSLQAVPEKLFF.

The rearrangement joins TRBV5-1 to TRBJ1-6; D ambiguous. The V gene's germline CDR1 is SGHRS and CDR2 YFSETQ. V dropped 1 base and J dropped 7 bases, with 9 bases sitting between them. The CDR3 extends over 14 amino acids. CDR3: CASSLLQLNSPLHF. CDR3 DNA: TGCGCCAGCAGCTTGCTTCAGTTAAATTCACCCCTCCACTTT.

The chain employs TRBV27 and TRBJ1-6; possibly TRBD1 for D (6 bases). Trimming cost V 4 bases and J 4 bases, with 8 bases left between them. The CDR3 consists of 14 residues. CDR1 MNHEY and CDR2 SMNVEV come from the germline V gene (reference sequence). The CDR3 region has the DNA TGTGCCAGCAGTTCGACAGGATATAATTCACCCCTCCACTTT. Translating gives CASSSTGYNSPLHF.

This rearrangement joins TRBV19 to TRBJ2-7, with TRBD2 as a possible D gene (5 bases). The V end lost 1 base, the J end lost 7 bases, and 14 bases lay between the germline ends. CDR1 and CDR2 from the germline V gene are LNHDA and SQIVND (reference sequence). The CDR3 consists of 14 residues. CDR3 amino acids: CASSIGNGIQEQYF. As DNA, the CDR3 is TGTGCCAGTAGTATAGGAAACGGGATTCAAGAGCAGTACTTC.

CDR3 DNA sequence: TGTGCCTGGAGTAAACTAGCGGGAGAGACCCAGTACTTC. It translates to CAWSKLAGETQYF. This chain joins TRBV30 and TRBJ2-5; 9 bases match TRBD2. From germline, CDR1 is GTSNPN and CDR2 SVGIG (reference sequence). There are 13 residues in the CDR3. After removal of 2 bases from V and 4 bases from J, the junction contained 2 bases not matched to a gene. The variable domain in full, completed from reference TRBV30 and TRBJ2-5, reads SQTIHQWPATLVQPVGSPLSLECTVEGTSNPNLYWYRQAAGRGLQLLFYSVGIGQISSEVPQNLSASRPQDRQFILSSKKLLLSDSGFYLCAWSKLAGETQYFGPGTRLLVL.